Listed here is a single T cell receptor (beta chain). No antigen is known for it. The CDR3 has 16 residues. CDR1 and CDR2 from the germline V gene are SGHDT and YYEEEE. J gave up 9 bases and V 1 base, and 10 bases lay outside the gene matches. Frozen PBMC stocks contributed about 1.8 micrograms of genomic DNA to the TCR beta libraries. This entry comes from a study of cytotoxic CD8 clonotypes in ibrutinib-treated CLL. As for the study in general: Researchers reported about a dozen relapsed/refractory and some 14 treatment-naive patients, 17 of them IGHV unmutated.

Study outcomes and limitations: Sustained-remission and progressing patients diverged in sampling times.

The planned depth of sequencing spanned 1 in 200,000 to 1 in 1 million T cells. Assay: immunoSEQ multiplex PCR; the TCRdb copy retains only in-frame clones and omits some. This sample yields about 72,000 clones, of which roughly 72% are seen a single time; approximately 6.2% belongs to the top ten. The TCR comes from a human donor with chronic lymphocytic leukemia. This sample comprised PBMCs, obtained after 12 months of ibrutinib treatment. The gene calls are TRBV5-6 and TRBJ1-6; 7 bases agree with TRBD1. CDR3 amino acids: CASSLSYSDRASPLHF. CDR3 DNA sequence: TGTGCCAGCAGCTTGTCTTATTCTGACAGGGCTTCACCCCTCCACTTT. Combining the CDR3 with reference TRBV5-6 and TRBJ1-6 gives the whole variable domain DAGVTQSPTHLIKTRGQQVTLRCSPKSGHDTVSWYQQALGQGPQFIFQYYEEEERQRGNFPDRFSGHQFPNYSSELNVNALLLGDSALYLCASSLSYSDRASPLHFGNGTRLTVT.